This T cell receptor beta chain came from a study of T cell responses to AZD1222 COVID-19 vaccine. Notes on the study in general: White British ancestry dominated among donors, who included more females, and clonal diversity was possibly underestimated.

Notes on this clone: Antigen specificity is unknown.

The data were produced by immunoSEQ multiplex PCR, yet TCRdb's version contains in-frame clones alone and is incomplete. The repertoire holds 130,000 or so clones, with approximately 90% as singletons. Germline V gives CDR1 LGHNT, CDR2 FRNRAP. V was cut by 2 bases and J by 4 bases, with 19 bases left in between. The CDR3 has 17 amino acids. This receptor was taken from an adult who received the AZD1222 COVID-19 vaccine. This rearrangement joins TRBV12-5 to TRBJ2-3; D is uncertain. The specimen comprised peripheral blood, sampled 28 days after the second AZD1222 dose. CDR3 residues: CASGLSSDWSVADTQYF. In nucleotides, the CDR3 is TGTGCTAGTGGTTTGTCTTCTGATTGGAGTGTTGCAGATACGCAGTATTTT. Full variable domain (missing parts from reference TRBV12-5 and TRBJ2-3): DARVTQTPRHKVTEMGQEVTMRCQPILGHNTVFWYRQTMMQGLELLAYFRNRAPLDDSGMPKDRFSAEMPDATLATLKIQPSEPRDSAVYFCASGLSSDWSVADTQYFGPGTRLTVL.